A selection of T cell receptor beta chains follows, all from one sample in a study of T cells after yellow fever vaccination. From the 5' RACE reads, TCRdb called clonotypes with MiXCR, one entry per CDR3 protein. Among roughly 170,000 distinct CDR3 sequences, about a tenth were seen once, and the ten largest hold about a third. The input for sequencing was CD8+ T cells sorted from PBMCs, taken 45 days after the yellow fever booster vaccination. These receptors were taken from a man between 18 and 29 years old who received the YFV17D yellow fever vaccine. Both conserved end residues are part of each CDR3. D genes are given only for firm matches. Some rows mark clone size as missing; the rest say once, few, many or name a class of expanded clone.

NA	TRBD2	TRBV28	TRBJ2-2	CASSKEGGGPSTGELFF	TGTGCCAGCAGTAAAGAAGGCGGGGGGCCTTCTACCGGGGAGCTGTTTTTT
few	NA	TRBV29-1	TRBJ1-2	CSVTRGTRYGYTF	TGCAGCGTGACCCGGGGCACGAGGTATGGCTACACCTTC
few	TRBD2	TRBV6-2/TRBV6-3	TRBJ2-1	CASSYTSDYNEQFF	TGTGCCAGCAGTTACACTAGCGATTACAATGAGCAGTTCTTC
few	NA	TRBV5-1	TRBJ1-1	CASSQSRRGSTEAFF	TGCGCCAGCAGCCAATCACGTCGGGGGTCCACTGAAGCTTTCTTT
NA	NA	TRBV20-1	TRBJ2-1	CSARSLFNEQFF	TGCAGTGCTAGGTCCTTGTTCAATGAGCAGTTCTTC
once	NA	TRBV10-2	TRBJ2-1	CASRPNLARPHNEQFF	TGCGCCAGCAGACCAAATCTAGCGAGGCCCCACAATGAGCAGTTCTTC
few	TRBD1	TRBV4-3	TRBJ1-3	CASSQTDRLFSGNTIYF	TGCGCCAGCAGCCAAACGGACAGGCTTTTCTCTGGAAACACCATATATTTT
NA	TRBD1	TRBV12-3/TRBV12-4	TRBJ2-3	CASKQGAGDTQYF	TGTGCCAGCAAACAGGGGGCTGGAGATACGCAGTATTTT
NA	NA	TRBV12-5	TRBJ2-7	CASGLDLQAEQYF	TGTGCTAGTGGTTTGGACCTCCAGGCCGAGCAGTACTTC
few	NA	TRBV19	TRBJ1-2	CASSILADRSENYGYTF	TGTGCCAGTAGTATACTTGCCGACCGATCGGAGAACTATGGCTACACCTTC
few	NA	TRBV28	TRBJ1-2	CASSPGHGDGYTF	TGTGCCAGCAGTCCGGGACATGGAGATGGCTACACCTTC
few	NA	TRBV6-6	TRBJ2-2	CASLSERVTGELFF	TGTGCCAGCCTTTCGGAGCGGGTCACCGGGGAGCTGTTTTTT
once	NA	TRBV30	TRBJ1-1	CAWSLFATIPEAFF	TGTGCCTGGAGTCTGTTTGCAACAATCCCTGAAGCTTTCTTT
NA	NA	TRBV12-3/TRBV12-4	TRBJ2-2	CASSLDRNTGELFF	TGTGCCAGCAGTCTCGACAGGAACACCGGGGAGCTGTTTTTT
few	NA	TRBV15	TRBJ1-4	CATSINRMVDEKLFF	TGTGCCACCAGCATTAACAGGATGGTGGATGAAAAACTGTTTTTT